This T cell receptor beta chain appears in the sequencing data of a study of identical twins. TCRdb analysed the 5' RACE reads with MiXCR anew, one entry per CDR3 protein. The sample lists approximately 350,000 distinct CDR3 sequences; approximately 13% were seen once. Germline assignment: CDR1 MGHRA and CDR2 YSYEKL. The CDR3 loop spans 18 amino acids. The V segment lost 0 bases and the J segment 3 bases; nucleotides outside the gene matches: 13. This same sample was also part of a study on yellow fever vaccine responses in identical twins.

The TCR comes from a woman aged 18-30 years in good health. The sequencing input was CD8+ T cells sorted from blood. This chain links TRBV4-1 with TRBJ2-7; 8 nucleotides agree with TRBD1. The CDR3 DNA reads TGCGCCAGCAGCCAAGATTGGAGTCGGACAGGGAGCTACTACGAGCAGTACGTC. Translated, it gives CASSQDWSRTGSYYEQYV.